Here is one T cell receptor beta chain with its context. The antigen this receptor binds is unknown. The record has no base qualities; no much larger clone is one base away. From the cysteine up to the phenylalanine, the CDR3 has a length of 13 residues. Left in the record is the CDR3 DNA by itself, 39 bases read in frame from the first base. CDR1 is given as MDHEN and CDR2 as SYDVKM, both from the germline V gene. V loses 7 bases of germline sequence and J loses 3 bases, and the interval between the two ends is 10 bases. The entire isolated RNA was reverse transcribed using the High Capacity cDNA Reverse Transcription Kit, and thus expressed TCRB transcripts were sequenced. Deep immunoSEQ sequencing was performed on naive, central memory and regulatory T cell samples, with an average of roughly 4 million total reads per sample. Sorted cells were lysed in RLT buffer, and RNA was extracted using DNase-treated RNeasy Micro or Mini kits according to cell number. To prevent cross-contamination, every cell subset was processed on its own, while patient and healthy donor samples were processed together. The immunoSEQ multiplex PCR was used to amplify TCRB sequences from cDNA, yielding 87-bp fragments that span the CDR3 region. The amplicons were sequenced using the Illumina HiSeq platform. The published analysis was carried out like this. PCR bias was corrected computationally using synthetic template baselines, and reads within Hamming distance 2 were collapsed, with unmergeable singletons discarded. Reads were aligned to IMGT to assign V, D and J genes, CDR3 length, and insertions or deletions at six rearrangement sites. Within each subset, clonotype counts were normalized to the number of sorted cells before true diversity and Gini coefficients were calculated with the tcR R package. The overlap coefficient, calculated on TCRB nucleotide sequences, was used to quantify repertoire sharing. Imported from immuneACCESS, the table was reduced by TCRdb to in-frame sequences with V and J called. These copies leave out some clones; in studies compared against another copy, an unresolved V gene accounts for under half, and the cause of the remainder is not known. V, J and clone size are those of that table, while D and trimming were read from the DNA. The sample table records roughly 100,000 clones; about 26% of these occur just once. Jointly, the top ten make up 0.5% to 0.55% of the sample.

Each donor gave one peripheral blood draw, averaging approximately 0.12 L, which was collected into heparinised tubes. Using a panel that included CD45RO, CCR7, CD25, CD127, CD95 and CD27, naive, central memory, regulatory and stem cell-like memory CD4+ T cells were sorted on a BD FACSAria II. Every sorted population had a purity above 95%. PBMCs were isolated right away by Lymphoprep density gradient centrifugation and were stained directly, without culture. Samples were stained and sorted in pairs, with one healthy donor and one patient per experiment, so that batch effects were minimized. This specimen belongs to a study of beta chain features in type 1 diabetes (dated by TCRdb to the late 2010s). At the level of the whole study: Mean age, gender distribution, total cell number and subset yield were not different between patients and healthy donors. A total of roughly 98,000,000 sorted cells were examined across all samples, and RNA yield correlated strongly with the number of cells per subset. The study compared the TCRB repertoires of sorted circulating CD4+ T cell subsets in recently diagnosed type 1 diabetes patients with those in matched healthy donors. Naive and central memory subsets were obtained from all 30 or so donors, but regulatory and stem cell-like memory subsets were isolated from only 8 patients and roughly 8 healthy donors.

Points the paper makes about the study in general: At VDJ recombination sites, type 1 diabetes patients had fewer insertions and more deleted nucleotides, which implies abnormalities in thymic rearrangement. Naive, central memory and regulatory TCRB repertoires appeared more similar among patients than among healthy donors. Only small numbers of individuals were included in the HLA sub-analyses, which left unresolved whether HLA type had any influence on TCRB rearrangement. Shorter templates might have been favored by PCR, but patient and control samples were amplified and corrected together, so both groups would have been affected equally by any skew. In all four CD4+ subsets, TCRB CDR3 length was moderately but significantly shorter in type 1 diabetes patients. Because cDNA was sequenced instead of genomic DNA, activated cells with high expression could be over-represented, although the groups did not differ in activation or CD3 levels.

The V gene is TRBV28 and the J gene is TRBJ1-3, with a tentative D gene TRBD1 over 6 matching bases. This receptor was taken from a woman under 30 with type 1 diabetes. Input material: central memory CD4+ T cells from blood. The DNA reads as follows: TGTGCCAGCATCACAGGGATTGGAAACACCATATATTTT. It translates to CASITGIGNTIYF.